Listed below are T cell receptor beta chains from one sample, sequenced in a study of CD8 T cells in Susac syndrome. TCRdb independently ran MiXCR on the immunoSEQ multiplex PCR reads; one entry per CDR3 protein. The table has 150,000 to 190,000 distinct CDR3 sequences, nearly 97% seen once. The specimen was CD8+ T cells from PBMCs. These receptors all stem from a human donor with multiple sclerosis. Each CDR3 is given with its conserved first and last residue. The D gene is left open where the match is weak. Rows may omit the clone size; those that give it use once, few, many or a size class.

size: .; D: .; J: TRBJ1-1; V: TRBV7-6; DNA: TGTGCCAGCAGCTTAGCGGGGGAGGGCACTGAAGCTTTCTTT; CDR3: CASSLAGEGTEAFF
size: once; D: .; J: TRBJ1-2; V: TRBV20-1; DNA: TGCAGTGCTCTAGTGACCGGGACGGACTATGGCTACACCTTC; CDR3: CSALVTGTDYGYTF
size: .; D: TRBD1; J: TRBJ2-7; V: TRBV20-1; DNA: TGCAGTGCTAGCTTTTCAGGGGGTCCGTCCCGGGGCTCCTACGAGCAGTACTTC; CDR3: CSASFSGGPSRGSYEQYF
size: once; D: .; J: TRBJ1-2; V: TRBV27; DNA: TGTGCCAGCAGGCCGACTGGATACGATGGCTACACCTTC; CDR3: CASRPTGYDGYTF
size: .; D: TRBD1; J: TRBJ1-5; V: TRBV27; DNA: TGTGCCAGCAGTTATGACAGGGACGCTATGCCCCAGCATTTT; CDR3: CASSYDRDAMPQHF
size: .; D: .; J: TRBJ1-5; V: TRBV9; DNA: TGTGCCAGCAGCGTAGCCCCATCGAGGTACGGGGGTCAGCCCCAGCATTTT; CDR3: CASSVAPSRYGGQPQHF
size: .; D: .; J: TRBJ2-5; V: TRBV9; DNA: TGTGCCAGCAGCGTTTACGGGGCCGAAGAGACCCAGTACTTC; CDR3: CASSVYGAEETQYF
size: .; D: TRBD2; J: TRBJ2-7; V: TRBV6-1; DNA: TGTGCCAGCACAGGGACTAGCGGCCGTTACGAGCAGTACTTC; CDR3: CASTGTSGRYEQYF
size: .; D: .; J: TRBJ1-1; V: TRBV29-1; DNA: TGCAGCGTTGAAGATCCGGCAGGGCAAGCTGAAGCTTTCTTT; CDR3: CSVEDPAGQAEAFF
size: .; D: TRBD1; J: TRBJ1-2; V: TRBV29-1; DNA: TGCAGCGTCGACAGGGCTGATGGCTATGGCTACACCTTC; CDR3: CSVDRADGYGYTF
size: .; D: TRBD1; J: TRBJ1-1; V: TRBV20-1; DNA: TGCAGTGCTAGATCGGACAGGGGGGACACTGAAGCTTTCTTT; CDR3: CSARSDRGDTEAFF
size: .; D: .; J: TRBJ2-1; V: TRBV6-6; DNA: TGTGCCAGCAGTCGACAGAGGGATGAGCAGTTCTTC; CDR3: CASSRQRDEQFF
size: .; D: TRBD2; J: TRBJ2-3; V: TRBV7-8; DNA: TGTGCCAGCAGCTTAAGCCTAGCGGGGGCAACAGATACGCAGTATTTT; CDR3: CASSLSLAGATDTQYF
size: .; D: .; J: TRBJ2-6; V: TRBV6-5; DNA: TGTGCCAGCAGGCCCCTGGATACTGGGGCCAACGTCCTGACTTTC; CDR3: CASRPLDTGANVLTF
size: .; D: .; J: TRBJ1-5; V: TRBV27; DNA: TGTGCCAGCAGTTGGGGTATCAATCAGCCCCAGCATTTT; CDR3: CASSWGINQPQHF
size: .; D: TRBD1; J: TRBJ2-7; V: TRBV7-9; DNA: TGTGCCAGCAGCCGGACAGGGGAAGGCTACGAGCAGTACTTC; CDR3: CASSRTGEGYEQYF
size: .; D: .; J: TRBJ2-7; V: TRBV30; DNA: TGTGCCTGGGGGGTCGGGGTCTTCTACGAGCAGTACTTC; CDR3: CAWGVGVFYEQYF
size: few; D: TRBD1; J: TRBJ2-5; V: TRBV27; DNA: TGTGCCAGCAGTTTAAGGGGACAGCAAGAGACCCAGTACTTC; CDR3: CASSLRGQQETQYF
size: .; D: .; J: TRBJ1-2; V: TRBV4-2; DNA: TGTGCCAGCAGCCAGGCGGACTCGGGCTACACCTTC; CDR3: CASSQADSGYTF
size: once; D: .; J: TRBJ2-1; V: TRBV20-1; DNA: TGCAGTGCTAGTAGTCCGGGGGCTGTTTACAATGAGCAGTTCTTC; CDR3: CSASSPGAVYNEQFF
size: .; D: .; J: TRBJ1-2; V: TRBV2; DNA: TGTGCCAGCACGGTGGGGAAAGTGCTGGTGACCTCTAACTATGGCTACACCTTC; CDR3: CASTVGKVLVTSNYGYTF
size: .; D: .; J: TRBJ2-6; V: TRBV9; DNA: TGTGCCAGCAGCGGAGCCCTACGAATGGACGGTCGGGCCAACGTCCTGACTTTC; CDR3: CASSGALRMDGRANVLTF
size: .; D: .; J: TRBJ2-7; V: TRBV20-1; DNA: TGCAGTGCAACCGACGGTGACTACGAGCAGTACTTC; CDR3: CSATDGDYEQYF
size: .; D: TRBD2; J: TRBJ2-1; V: TRBV15; DNA: TGTGCCACCAGCTTGGGGCGGGGGGCCTACAATGAGCAGTTCTTC; CDR3: CATSLGRGAYNEQFF
size: few; D: TRBD2; J: TRBJ2-5; V: TRBV6-1; DNA: TGTGCCAGCAGCCCCCGACTAGCGGGGGACCAAGAGACCCAGTACTTC; CDR3: CASSPRLAGDQETQYF
size: .; D: .; J: TRBJ2-5; V: TRBV2; DNA: TGTGCCAGCAGTGAAGAGGCGGCCTGGGGTGAGACCCAGTACTTC; CDR3: CASSEEAAWGETQYF
size: .; D: .; J: TRBJ2-7; V: TRBV27; DNA: TGTGCCAGCAGTCCAAGCGTCGGGGAGTACGAGCAGTACTTC; CDR3: CASSPSVGEYEQYF
size: .; D: .; J: TRBJ2-2; V: TRBV6-6; DNA: TGTGCCAGCAGTTACCCCGGCCGCGGGGAGCTGTTTTTT; CDR3: CASSYPGRGELFF
size: once; D: TRBD2; J: TRBJ2-5; V: TRBV7-7; DNA: TGTGCTAGCAGTTCCCTAGCGGGGGGCCGGGAAGAGACCCAGTACTTC; CDR3: CASSSLAGGREETQYF
size: once; D: .; J: TRBJ2-7; V: TRBV19; DNA: TGTGCCAGTAGTCCTCAGACAGACACCTCCTACGAGCAGTACTTC; CDR3: CASSPQTDTSYEQYF
size: .; D: .; J: TRBJ1-2; V: TRBV20-1; DNA: TGCAGTGCTAGTAGGGCCTCTAACTATGGCTACACCTTC; CDR3: CSASRASNYGYTF
size: .; D: TRBD2; J: TRBJ2-1; V: TRBV13; DNA: TGTGCCAGCAGCCCAACTCTAGCGGGGGGGAATGAGCAGTTCTTC; CDR3: CASSPTLAGGNEQFF
size: .; D: .; J: TRBJ2-7; V: TRBV5-1; DNA: TGCGCCAGCAGCTCGGGCTTTTCACCTGAGCCCTACGAGCAGTACTTC; CDR3: CASSSGFSPEPYEQYF
size: .; D: TRBD1; J: TRBJ2-6; V: TRBV5-1; DNA: TGCGCCAGCAGCTGGGACAGGGCCGGGGCCAACGTCCTGACTTTC; CDR3: CASSWDRAGANVLTF
size: .; D: TRBD1; J: TRBJ1-6; V: TRBV9; DNA: TGTGCCAGCAGCGTAGGGGACAGTGAGGATAGGGACACACCCCTCCACTTT; CDR3: CASSVGDSEDRDTPLHF
size: .; D: TRBD2; J: TRBJ2-1; V: TRBV11-2; DNA: TGTGCCAGCAGCTTAGTGGCGGGGGTCAGCAATGAGCAGTTCTTC; CDR3: CASSLVAGVSNEQFF
size: .; D: .; J: TRBJ1-5; V: TRBV3-1; DNA: TGTGCCAGCAGCCAAGTTTTGGGCAATCAGCCCCAGCATTTT; CDR3: CASSQVLGNQPQHF
size: once; D: .; J: TRBJ1-1; V: TRBV29-1; DNA: TGCAGCGAACGCCCGGGCGGCACTGAAGCTTTCTTT; CDR3: CSERPGGTEAFF
size: .; D: .; J: TRBJ1-2; V: TRBV4-1; DNA: TGCGCCAGCAGCCAAGATACAGGGTCTGGCTACACCTTC; CDR3: CASSQDTGSGYTF
size: .; D: TRBD1; J: TRBJ1-2; V: TRBV9; DNA: TGTGCCAGCAGCGTAGCGACGACAGGGTACTATGGCTACACCTTC; CDR3: CASSVATTGYYGYTF
size: once; D: .; J: TRBJ2-1; V: TRBV20-1; DNA: TGCAGTGCTAGAACCCAGGGGCTCTACAATGAGCAGTTCTTC; CDR3: CSARTQGLYNEQFF
size: .; D: .; J: TRBJ2-1; V: TRBV6-4; DNA: TGTGCCAGCAGCCAAACTCGAGATTTCAATGAGCAGTTCTTC; CDR3: CASSQTRDFNEQFF
size: .; D: .; J: TRBJ1-5; V: TRBV30; DNA: TGTGCCTGGAGTGTTGGTCAGGGAGGCTATCAGCCCCAGCATTTT; CDR3: CAWSVGQGGYQPQHF
size: .; D: TRBD1; J: TRBJ2-1; V: TRBV3-1; DNA: TGTGCCAGCAGCCCACGGGGACAGCTAGAGCAGTTCTTC; CDR3: CASSPRGQLEQFF
size: .; D: .; J: TRBJ2-1; V: TRBV27; DNA: TGTGCCAGCAGTCCCCGGGACCAACAACCGGTTTCCTACAATGAGCAGTTCTTC; CDR3: CASSPRDQQPVSYNEQFF
size: .; D: .; J: TRBJ1-2; V: TRBV29-1; DNA: TGCAGCGTGTCCACAGGCGCCAATGTTTTTAATGGCTACACCTTC; CDR3: CSVSTGANVFNGYTF
size: .; D: .; J: TRBJ2-1; V: TRBV20-1; DNA: TGCAGTGCTAGAGACCCCAGGGATGAGCAGTTCTTC; CDR3: CSARDPRDEQFF
size: .; D: TRBD1; J: TRBJ2-5; V: TRBV3-1; DNA: TGTGCCAGCAGCAAAGGACAGGGGGCGCTTCAAGAGACCCAGTACTTC; CDR3: CASSKGQGALQETQYF